This entry is about one TCR beta chain. The target antigen is unknown. The sample originates from a study of beta chain features in type 1 diabetes. The whole isolated RNA underwent reverse transcription, so sequencing captured expressed TCRB transcripts. Only in-frame clones appear in the TCRdb table, and some are missing; sequencing was by immunoSEQ multiplex PCR. Altogether 640,000 or so clones are present, around 15% being singletons, with the ten largest covering around 0.04%. General study findings and limits: Among patients with Type 1 diabetes, TCRB CDR3s were moderately but significantly shorter in every one of the four CD4+ subsets.

Sequences were obtained from naive CD4+ T cells from blood. The receptor was isolated from a man between 18 and 29 years old with type 1 diabetes.

CDR3 protein: CASSPAGRIIEYTQYF. For the CDR3, the DNA is TGTGCCAGCAGCCCTGCGGGAAGAATAATCGAATATACGCAGTATTTT. The chain employs TRBV5-6 and TRBJ2-3, with D possibly TRBD2 on 6 matching bases. The CDR3 is 16 amino acids. V gave up 4 bases and J gave up 7 bases, with 22 bases separating them. Per germline, CDR1 SGHDT and CDR2 YYEEEE. The variable domain in full, with the rest retrieved from reference TRBV5-6 and TRBJ2-3, is DAGVTQSPTHLIKTRGQQVTLRCSPKSGHDTVSWYQQALGQGPQFIFQYYEEEERQRGNFPDRFSGHQFPNYSSELNVNALLLGDSALYLCASSPAGRIIEYTQYFGPGTRLTVL.